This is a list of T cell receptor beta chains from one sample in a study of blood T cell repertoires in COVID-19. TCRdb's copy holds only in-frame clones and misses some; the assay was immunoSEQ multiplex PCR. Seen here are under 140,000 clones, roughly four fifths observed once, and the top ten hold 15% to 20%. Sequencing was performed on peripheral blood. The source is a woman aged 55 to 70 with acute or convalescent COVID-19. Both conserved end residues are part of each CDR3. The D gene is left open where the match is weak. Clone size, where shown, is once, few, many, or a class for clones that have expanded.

TGTGCCAGCAGAGAGGGGGCCGACTACGAGCAGTACTTC,CASREGADYEQYF,TRBD1,TRBJ2-7,TRBV7-9,NA
TGTGCCAGCAGTTACCGACAGGGGGCGGTGGGGACCCAGTACTTC,CASSYRQGAVGTQYF,TRBD1,TRBJ2-5,TRBV6-5,once
TGTGCCAGCTCACCAAACAGGGGATTAGATGGCTACACCTTC,CASSPNRGLDGYTF,TRBD1,TRBJ1-2,TRBV18,NA
TGTGCCAGTACCTCCCGATTTGGGAGGATGAACACTGAAGCTTTCTTT,CASTSRFGRMNTEAFF,NA,TRBJ1-1,TRBV19,few
TGTGCCAGCACCACCGGTGGGGGGGCCGGGGAGCTGTTTTTT,CASTTGGGAGELFF,TRBD2,TRBJ2-2,TRBV3-1/TRBV3-2,NA
TGTGCCAGCAGCGTAGGTAGCGCTAGCTACGAGCAGTACTTC,CASSVGSASYEQYF,NA,TRBJ2-7,TRBV9,few
TGTGCCTGGCATCCCCTGGGCAGGGGGCGTGGTACCGGGGAGCTGTTTTTT,CAWHPLGRGRGTGELFF,TRBD1,TRBJ2-2,TRBV30,NA
TGCGCCAGCAGCTGGACAGGGACTGAAGCTTTCTTT,CASSWTGTEAFF,TRBD1,TRBJ1-1,TRBV5-1,NA
TGTGCCAGCAGACACAGGGGTACATCCTACGAGCAGTACTTC,CASRHRGTSYEQYF,TRBD1,TRBJ2-7,TRBV2,NA
TGCGCCAGCAGCCAAGATAATGGGGGCTATAACTATGGCTACACCTTC,CASSQDNGGYNYGYTF,NA,TRBJ1-2,TRBV4-3,NA
TGTGCCAGCAGCTTACAGCCGAACGCCGCGGGGCAGCCCCAGCATTTT,CASSLQPNAAGQPQHF,NA,TRBJ1-5,TRBV11-2,NA
TGTGCCAGCAGCCAGTTAACAGGTCGAACCTACGAGCAGTACTTC,CASSQLTGRTYEQYF,NA,TRBJ2-7,TRBV14,NA
TGTGCCAGCAGCGGGTACGTGAGTCGGGGGAAGAACTATGGCTACACCTTC,CASSGYVSRGKNYGYTF,NA,TRBJ1-2,TRBV28,NA
TGTGCCAGCAGCTTTGGTACTGCCCAGGCTGAAGCTTTCTTT,CASSFGTAQAEAFF,NA,TRBJ1-1,TRBV5-6,NA
TGTGCCAGCAGTTCGGGGGGGATGAACACTGAAGCTTTCTTT,CASSSGGMNTEAFF,NA,TRBJ1-1,TRBV27,NA
TGTGCCAGCAGCGACAGGGGGTATGGCTACACCTTC,CASSDRGYGYTF,TRBD1,TRBJ1-2,TRBV27,NA
TGTGCCAGCGCTGTAGGGGGCTTTGGAAACACCATATATTTT,CASAVGGFGNTIYF,TRBD1,TRBJ1-3,TRBV9,few
TGTGCCAGCAGAACAGGGGGCCGCGCTACGAACACCGGGGAGCTGTTTTTT,CASRTGGRATNTGELFF,TRBD1,TRBJ2-2,TRBV2,once
TGTGCCAGCAGCCAAGGGGACAGGGATTATGGCTACACCTTC,CASSQGDRDYGYTF,TRBD1,TRBJ1-2,TRBV3-1/TRBV3-2,few
TGTGCCAGCAGGACAGGGCAGTATAATCAGCCCCAGCATTTT,CASRTGQYNQPQHF,TRBD1,TRBJ1-5,TRBV28,NA